This T cell receptor (beta chain) was profiled in a study of response to subunit inactivated influenza vaccine. TCRdb recomputed calls from the RT-PCR reads with MiXCR, one row per CDR3 protein. Of fewer than 600,000 distinct CDR3 sequences listed, approximately 7.2% are singletons. Germline V gene sequence: CDR1 SNHLY, CDR2 FYNNEI. This CDR3 has 15 residues. V was trimmed by 5 bases and J by 4 bases, leaving 12 bases between them. This receptor was identified in a man aged 50-75 years who received an inactivated influenza vaccine. V and J are TRBV2 and TRBJ2-6; either TRBD1 or TRBD2 may fit D (5 bases each). Sequences were derived from PBMCs from blood, sampled less than 25 months after vaccination. CDR3 bases: TGTGCCAGCAGTAAATCAGGGAGAGGGGCCAACGTCCTGACTTTC. It yields the protein CASSKSGRGANVLTF.